Reported below is one TCR beta chain. CDR1 SGHTA and CDR2 FQGNSA come from the germline V gene. This CDR3 has 17 residues. The V and J ends lost 0 bases and 3 bases, in that order; junction bases with no gene match: 6. 60 Vbeta and 13 Jbeta primers were used in PCR. Authors' analysis steps: About 10 million of around 85 million unique TCR beta chains were shared, per a later count. The method was immunoSEQ multiplex PCR; TCRdb's version includes in-frame clones alone and lacks a portion of them. The D gene and trimming were derived from the DNA, and the V and J assignments and clone size from that table. The sample carries 150,000 to 250,000 clones, around 74% recorded once. This sample was taken from a study of cytomegalovirus exposure and HLA in healthy donors.

The receptor was derived from a girl aged 10 to 17 in good health and CMV-seropositive. This chain connects TRBV7-2 to TRBJ2-3; 10 bases match TRBD2. Sequencing input: PBMCs. CDR3 in DNA: TGTGCCAGCAGCTTAGCGCAGGGACTAGCGAAAACAGATACGCAGTATTTT. Encoded protein: CASSLAQGLAKTDTQYF.